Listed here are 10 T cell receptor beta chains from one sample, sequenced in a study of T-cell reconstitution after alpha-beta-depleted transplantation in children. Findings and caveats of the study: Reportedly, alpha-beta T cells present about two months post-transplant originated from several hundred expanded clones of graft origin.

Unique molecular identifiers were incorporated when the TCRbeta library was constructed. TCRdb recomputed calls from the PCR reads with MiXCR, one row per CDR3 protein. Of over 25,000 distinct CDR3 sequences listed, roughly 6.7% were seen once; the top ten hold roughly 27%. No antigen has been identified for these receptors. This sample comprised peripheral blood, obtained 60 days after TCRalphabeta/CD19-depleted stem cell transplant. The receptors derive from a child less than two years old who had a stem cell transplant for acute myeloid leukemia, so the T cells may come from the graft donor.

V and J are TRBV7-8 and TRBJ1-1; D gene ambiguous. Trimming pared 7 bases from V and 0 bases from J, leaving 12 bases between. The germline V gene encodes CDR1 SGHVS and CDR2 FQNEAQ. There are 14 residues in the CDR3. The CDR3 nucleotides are TGTGCCAGCATCCTCTTGCCGGTGAACACTGAAGCTTTCTTT. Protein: CASILLPVNTEAFF.

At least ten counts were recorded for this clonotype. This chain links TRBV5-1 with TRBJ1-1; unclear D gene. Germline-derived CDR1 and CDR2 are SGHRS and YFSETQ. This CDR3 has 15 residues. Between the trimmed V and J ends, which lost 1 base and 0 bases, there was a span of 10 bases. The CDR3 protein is CASSLRGVMNTEAFF. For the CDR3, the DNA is TGCGCCAGCAGCTTGAGAGGAGTGATGAACACTGAAGCTTTCTTT.

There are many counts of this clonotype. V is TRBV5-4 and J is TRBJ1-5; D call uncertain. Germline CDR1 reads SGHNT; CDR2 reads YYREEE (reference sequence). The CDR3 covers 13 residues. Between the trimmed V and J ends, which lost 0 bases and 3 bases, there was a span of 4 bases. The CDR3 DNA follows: TGTGCCAGCAGCTTGGAAGACAATCAGCCCCAGCATTTT. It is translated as CASSLEDNQPQHF.

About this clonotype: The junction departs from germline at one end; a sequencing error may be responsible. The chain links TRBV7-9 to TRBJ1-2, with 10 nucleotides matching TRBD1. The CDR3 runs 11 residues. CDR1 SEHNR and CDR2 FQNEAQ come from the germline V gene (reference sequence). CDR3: CASTSGTGVSF. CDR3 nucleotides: TGTGCCAGCACTTCGGGGACAGGGGTCTCCTTC.

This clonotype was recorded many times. CDR3 protein: CASSQVQGNNEQFF. As DNA, the CDR3 is TGCGCCAGCAGCCAAGTGCAGGGTAACAATGAGCAGTTCTTC. The V and J genes are TRBV4-3 and TRBJ2-1; possible D gene TRBD1, 5 bases. The CDR3 consists of 14 residues. The V end lost 1 base, the J end lost 5 bases, and 9 bases lay between the germline ends. The germline V gene has CDR1 LGHNA and CDR2 YSLEER.

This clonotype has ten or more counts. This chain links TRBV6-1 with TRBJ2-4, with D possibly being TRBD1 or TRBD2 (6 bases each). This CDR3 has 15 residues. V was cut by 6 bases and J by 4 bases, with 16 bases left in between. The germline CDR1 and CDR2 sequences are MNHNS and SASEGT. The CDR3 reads CASRTLGGPKNIQYF. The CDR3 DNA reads TGTGCCAGCAGGACGCTTGGGGGGCCTAAAAACATTCAGTACTTC.

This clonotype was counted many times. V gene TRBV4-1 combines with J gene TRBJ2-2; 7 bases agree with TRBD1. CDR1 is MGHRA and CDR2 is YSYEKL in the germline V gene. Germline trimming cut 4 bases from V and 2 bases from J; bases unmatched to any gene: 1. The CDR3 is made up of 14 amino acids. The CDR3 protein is CASSRDRNTGELFF. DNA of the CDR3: TGCGCCAGCAGCCGGGACAGAAACACCGGGGAGCTGTTTTTT.

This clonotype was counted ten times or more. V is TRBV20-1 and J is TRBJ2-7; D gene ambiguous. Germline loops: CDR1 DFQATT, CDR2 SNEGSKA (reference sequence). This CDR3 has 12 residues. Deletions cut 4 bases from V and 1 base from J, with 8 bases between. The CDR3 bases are TGCAGTGCTAAGGACGGTTCCTACGAGCAGTACTTC. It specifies CSAKDGSYEQYF.

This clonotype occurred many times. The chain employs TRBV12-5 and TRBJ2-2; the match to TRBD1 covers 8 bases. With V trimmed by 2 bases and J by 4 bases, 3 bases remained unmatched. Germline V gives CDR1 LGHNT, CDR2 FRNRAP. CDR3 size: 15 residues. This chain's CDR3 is CASGLMTGATGELFF. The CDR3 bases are TGTGCTAGTGGTTTGATGACAGGGGCCACCGGGGAGCTGTTTTTT.

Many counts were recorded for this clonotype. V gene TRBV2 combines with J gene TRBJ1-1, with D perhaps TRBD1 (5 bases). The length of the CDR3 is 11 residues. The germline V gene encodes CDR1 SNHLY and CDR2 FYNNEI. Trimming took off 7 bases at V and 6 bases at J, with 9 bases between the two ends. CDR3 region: CASTGRAEAFF. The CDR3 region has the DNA TGTGCCAGCACAGGGAGGGCTGAAGCTTTCTTT.